These T cell receptor beta chains were read from a single sample in a study of technical replicates of blood from a few donors. The protocol was immunoSEQ multiplex PCR, while the TCRdb copy is restricted to in-frame clones and leaves out a portion. The sample has around 90,000 clones, around 94% seen once. The sequenced sample consisted of T cells isolated from PBMCs. The receptors shown here come from a human donor in good health. The conserved cysteine and the conserved F or W are not part of the CDR3 here. Each record gives: D gene, J gene, V gene, CDR3 protein. A D gene is named only where the DNA matches it firmly.

D gene: NA; J gene: TRBJ2-1; V gene: TRBV4-1; CDR3 protein: ASSPDPGRSFNEQF
D gene: NA; J gene: TRBJ2-5; V gene: TRBV6-6; CDR3 protein: ASSYLPPGNQETQY
D gene: NA; J gene: TRBJ1-2; V gene: TRBV28; CDR3 protein: ASMVELYGYT
D gene: TRBD2; J gene: TRBJ2-7; V gene: TRBV6-5; CDR3 protein: ASSAGLAGGQY
D gene: NA; J gene: TRBJ2-1; V gene: TRBV27; CDR3 protein: ASTPRFAGWLNEQF
D gene: NA; J gene: TRBJ2-1; V gene: TRBV27; CDR3 protein: ASSLPPDNNEQF
D gene: NA; J gene: TRBJ1-3; V gene: TRBV7-6; CDR3 protein: ASSSNAADGNTIY
D gene: NA; J gene: TRBJ2-3; V gene: TRBV9; CDR3 protein: ASSVDVGGSTDTQY
D gene: NA; J gene: TRBJ1-5; V gene: TRBV6-5; CDR3 protein: ASSYSIGGQPQH
D gene: TRBD1; J gene: TRBJ2-1; V gene: TRBV7-2; CDR3 protein: ASSNRDRGSYNEQF
D gene: NA; J gene: TRBJ2-3; V gene: TRBV29-1; CDR3 protein: SVVTQGSGTQY
D gene: NA; J gene: TRBJ2-7; V gene: TRBV5-1; CDR3 protein: ASSLEGYEQY
D gene: TRBD2; J gene: TRBJ2-1; V gene: TRBV5-1; CDR3 protein: ASSLGAGEQF
D gene: NA; J gene: TRBJ2-1; V gene: TRBV11-2; CDR3 protein: ASSLHSELEEQF
D gene: NA; J gene: TRBJ2-3; V gene: TRBV5-1; CDR3 protein: ASSYGQYTDTQY
D gene: NA; J gene: TRBJ2-5; V gene: TRBV28; CDR3 protein: ASSLGETGWETQY
D gene: TRBD2; J gene: TRBJ2-1; V gene: TRBV28; CDR3 protein: ASNPGTSGRVAF
D gene: NA; J gene: TRBJ1-1; V gene: TRBV20-1; CDR3 protein: SASSGTEAF
D gene: NA; J gene: TRBJ1-1; V gene: TRBV7-3; CDR3 protein: ASSFTGGEAF
D gene: TRBD2; J gene: TRBJ2-2; V gene: TRBV5-5; CDR3 protein: ASSSSGTYAGELF
D gene: TRBD1; J gene: TRBJ1-3; V gene: TRBV6-5; CDR3 protein: ASRSGQGGRNTIY
D gene: NA; J gene: TRBJ1-1; V gene: TRBV18; CDR3 protein: ASSQAAGNEAF
D gene: TRBD2; J gene: TRBJ2-1; V gene: TRBV18; CDR3 protein: ASSAGLAGDNEQF
D gene: NA; J gene: TRBJ2-3; V gene: TRBV1; CDR3 protein: TSSQVRKTPRGEEDTQY
D gene: TRBD2; J gene: TRBJ2-7; V gene: TRBV5-1; CDR3 protein: ASSLAQRGGSSYEQY
D gene: NA; J gene: TRBJ2-3; V gene: TRBV4-1; CDR3 protein: ASSQGGGGGTTDTQY
D gene: NA; J gene: TRBJ1-2; V gene: TRBV6-4; CDR3 protein: ASSDHPESGSYYGYT
D gene: TRBD1; J gene: TRBJ1-2; V gene: TRBV11-2; CDR3 protein: ASSSGRGQGLSNYGYT
D gene: NA; J gene: TRBJ2-1; V gene: TRBV7-9; CDR3 protein: ASSLFGDNEQF
D gene: NA; J gene: TRBJ2-4; V gene: TRBV27; CDR3 protein: ASTERGLAKNIQY
D gene: NA; J gene: TRBJ1-1; V gene: TRBV29-1; CDR3 protein: SVVIPEGAF
D gene: NA; J gene: TRBJ1-5; V gene: TRBV13; CDR3 protein: ASSSRMEYNQPQH
D gene: TRBD1; J gene: TRBJ2-7; V gene: TRBV10-1; CDR3 protein: ASSGGFLRQGNYEQY
D gene: NA; J gene: TRBJ1-1; V gene: TRBV4-1; CDR3 protein: ASSHRAGAKGNTEAF
D gene: TRBD2; J gene: TRBJ2-7; V gene: TRBV11-3; CDR3 protein: ASSPRGGGQRSSYEQY
D gene: NA; J gene: TRBJ2-1; V gene: TRBV9; CDR3 protein: ASSVGWGDNEQF
D gene: TRBD1; J gene: TRBJ2-1; V gene: TRBV6-4; CDR3 protein: ASSPGTGGGGEQF
D gene: TRBD1; J gene: TRBJ2-4; V gene: TRBV4-2; CDR3 protein: ASSQVRGLEAKNIQY
D gene: NA; J gene: TRBJ1-5; V gene: TRBV28; CDR3 protein: ASSPQGSNQPQH
D gene: TRBD1; J gene: TRBJ1-2; V gene: TRBV6-4; CDR3 protein: ASSDRGRTIDGYT
D gene: NA; J gene: TRBJ2-7; V gene: TRBV2; CDR3 protein: ASSLELGLAHTYEQY
D gene: NA; J gene: TRBJ1-2; V gene: TRBV11-2; CDR3 protein: ASSLDASGRSYGYT
D gene: NA; J gene: TRBJ1-2; V gene: TRBV23-1; CDR3 protein: ASSQSGQNYGYT
D gene: NA; J gene: TRBJ2-3; V gene: TRBV27; CDR3 protein: ASSFFRGYSTDTQY
D gene: NA; J gene: TRBJ1-1; V gene: TRBV6-1; CDR3 protein: ASSGGGQGPSTEAF
D gene: NA; J gene: TRBJ1-5; V gene: TRBV30; CDR3 protein: AWSEMAGVRQPQH
D gene: NA; J gene: TRBJ1-1; V gene: TRBV2; CDR3 protein: APARVRRQNSAF
D gene: TRBD1; J gene: TRBJ1-5; V gene: TRBV7-2; CDR3 protein: ASSHDSDRGRNQPQH
D gene: NA; J gene: TRBJ2-1; V gene: TRBV7-9; CDR3 protein: ASSHALDSYNEQF
D gene: NA; J gene: TRBJ2-1; V gene: TRBV30; CDR3 protein: AWTGGNEQF
D gene: NA; J gene: TRBJ1-3; V gene: TRBV18; CDR3 protein: ASSQITNSGNTIY
D gene: NA; J gene: TRBJ2-2; V gene: TRBV19; CDR3 protein: ASSSYRNTGELF